This TCR beta chain was identified in a study of cytomegalovirus exposure and HLA in healthy donors. The germline V gene encodes CDR1 PRHDT and CDR2 FYEKMQ (reference sequence). This CDR3 is 13 amino acids long. Trimming at V came to 8 bases and at J to 2 bases, leaving 2 bases not matched to a gene. Primers for the PCR totalled 60 Vbeta and 13 Jbeta. Generated by immunoSEQ multiplex PCR, the TCRdb table keeps only in-frame clones and is missing some. This sample carries over 80,000 clones, roughly two thirds of them seen once, and the ten largest clones take under 4.5%. Notes on the study in general: A previous analysis found most TCR beta V segments productive roughly 87% or roughly 30% of the time.

About this clone: Its target is not known.

This chain connects TRBV13 to TRBJ1-3, with 8 bases aligning to TRBD1. The specimen was PBMCs. The source of this sequence is a man in his forties or fifties in good health and CMV-seronegative. CDR3 sequence (DNA): TGTGCCAGCGCGACAGGGGCTGGAAACACCATATATTTT. This sequence encodes CASATGAGNTIYF.